The rows below give T cell receptor beta chains drawn from one sample of a study of shared clonotypes between healthy human individuals. Sequencing used immunoSEQ multiplex PCR; TCRdb keeps in-frame clones, though not all of them. There are about 730,000 clones in the sample; over 55% occur only once, and approximately 1.8% lies in the top ten. Sequenced: memory CD4+ T cells sorted from blood. The receptors stem from a woman aged 25 to 39 in good health. The CDR3 runs from the conserved cysteine through the conserved F or W. D genes are given only for firm matches. Where a row states a size, it is once, few, many or the class of an expanded clone; other rows omit it.

d_call clone_size j_call v_call cdr3_length cdr3_aa cdr3_nt
. . TRBJ1-1 TRBV2 14 CASSKEGGGSEAFF TGTGCCAGCAGCAAGGAGGGCGGAGGATCCGAAGCTTTCTTT
TRBD2 . TRBJ2-7 TRBV4-1 16 CASSQRSWEGSYEQYF TGCGCCAGCAGCCAGCGTAGTTGGGAGGGTTCCTACGAGCAGTACTTC
. . TRBJ2-2 TRBV9 14 CASSGRGNTGELFF TGTGCCAGCAGCGGCAGGGGAAACACCGGGGAGCTGTTTTTT
TRBD1 . TRBJ1-1 TRBV23-1 18 CASSQPTGTGYGNTEAFF TGCGCCAGCAGTCAACCGACCGGGACAGGCTACGGGAACACTGAAGCTTTCTTT
TRBD2 . TRBJ2-1 TRBV28 15 CASSPTSGEYNEQFF TGTGCCAGCAGTCCTACTAGCGGAGAGTACAATGAGCAGTTCTTC
. . TRBJ1-1 TRBV18 13 CASSGRDKSEAFF TGTGCCAGCTCAGGACGGGACAAAAGTGAAGCTTTCTTT
. few TRBJ2-3 TRBV7-2 15 CASSFRVSETDTQYF TGTGCCAGCAGCTTCAGGGTATCGGAGACAGATACGCAGTATTTT
TRBD1 . TRBJ1-2 TRBV13 15 CASSVNRGALYGYTF TGTGCCAGCAGCGTAAACAGGGGAGCCCTCTATGGCTACACCTTC
. . TRBJ1-2 TRBV28 14 CASSSLRGNYGYTF TGTGCCAGCAGTTCCCTCCGGGGGAACTATGGCTACACCTTC
TRBD1 . TRBJ2-1 TRBV28 15 CASSQTGTGWDEQFF TGTGCCAGCAGTCAGACCGGGACAGGGTGGGATGAGCAGTTCTTC
. . TRBJ1-1 TRBV19 12 CASTERNTEAFF TGTGCCAGTACGGAGAGGAACACTGAAGCTTTCTTT
. . TRBJ2-5 TRBV10-3 13 CAITSGPPETQYF TGTGCCATCACGTCAGGGCCCCCCGAGACCCAGTACTTC
. . TRBJ1-4 TRBV20-1 11 CSARASDKLFF TGCAGTGCTAGAGCCAGTGACAAACTGTTTTTT
. . TRBJ1-1 TRBV2 14 CASTRDTRNTEAFF TGTGCCAGCACCCGGGACACAAGGAACACTGAAGCTTTCTTT
TRBD1 . TRBJ1-4 TRBV7-9 15 CASSSTGGPNEKLFF TGTGCCAGCAGCTCTACAGGGGGCCCTAATGAAAAACTGTTTTTT
. . TRBJ2-2 TRBV10-2 14 CASIPLRHTGELFF TGCGCCAGCATCCCCCTCAGGCACACCGGGGAGCTGTTTTTT
. . TRBJ1-2 TRBV2 13 CASSERTGNGYTF TGTGCCAGCAGTGAAAGAACAGGCAATGGCTACACCTTC
. . TRBJ2-7 TRBV6-1 17 CASSETAEGSGTYEQYF TGTGCCAGCAGTGAAACGGCGGAAGGGTCGGGAACCTACGAGCAGTACTTC
TRBD2 few TRBJ2-1 TRBV6-1 14 CASSAGGSYNEQFF TGTGCCAGCAGCGCGGGAGGCTCCTACAATGAGCAGTTCTTC
TRBD1 . TRBJ1-2 TRBV7-9 14 CASSEQGEYYGYTF TGTGCCAGCAGTGAACAGGGGGAGTACTATGGCTACACCTTC
. many TRBJ1-1 TRBV11-2 15 CASSLDPKVNTEAFF TGTGCCAGCAGCTTAGATCCGAAGGTGAACACTGAAGCTTTCTTT
TRBD2 . TRBJ2-2 TRBV11-2 17 CASSLNSGTSNTGELFF TGTGCCAGCAGCCTAAATTCTGGGACTAGCAACACCGGGGAGCTGTTTTTT
. . TRBJ2-5 TRBV29-1 15 CSVEDRRGQKETQYF TGCAGCGTTGAAGATCGCCGGGGCCAGAAAGAGACCCAGTACTTC
. . TRBJ2-6 TRBV2 17 CASSAEAGDSGANVLTF TGTGCCAGCAGCGCTGAGGCAGGGGACTCTGGGGCCAACGTCCTGACTTTC
. once TRBJ2-7 TRBV5-1 16 CASSLTGDTPSYEQYF TGCGCCAGCAGCTTGACGGGAGATACACCATCCTACGAGCAGTACTTC
. . TRBJ2-1 TRBV5-6 14 CASSLGVLAGEQFF TGTGCCAGCAGCTTGGGGGTCTTGGCGGGTGAACAGTTCTTC
. few TRBJ2-5 TRBV28 15 CASSPRGQGQETQYF TGTGCCAGCAGTCCGAGAGGGCAGGGTCAAGAGACCCAGTACTTC
. once TRBJ1-6 TRBV18 15 CASSPGQVFHSPLHF TGTGCCAGCTCACCAGGTCAGGTCTTTCACTCACCCCTCCACTTT
. . TRBJ1-4 TRBV12-1 12 CASSTENEKLFF TGTGCCAGCAGCACCGAGAATGAAAAACTGTTTTTT
TRBD2 . TRBJ2-7 TRBV5-5 14 CASSYTSGNYEQYF TGTGCCAGCAGTTATACTAGCGGGAACTACGAGCAGTACTTC
. . TRBJ1-3 TRBV10-1 13 CASSDGGSDTIYF TGCGCCAGCAGTGATGGGGGTTCGGACACCATATATTTT
TRBD1 . TRBJ2-3 TRBV5-1 16 CASSIRTGRLTDTQYF TGCGCCAGCAGCATCCGGACAGGGAGACTCACAGATACGCAGTATTTT
. . TRBJ2-7 TRBV27 18 CASSLFSPTGTVFYEQYF TGTGCCAGCAGTTTGTTTTCCCCAACCGGGACCGTTTTCTACGAGCAGTACTTC
. few TRBJ1-2 TRBV6-1 11 CASSEADVGFF TGTGCCAGCAGTGAAGCGGATGTGGGATTCTTC
. . TRBJ2-3 TRBV6-1 14 CASSEATGLDTQYF TGTGCCAGCAGTGAAGCAACAGGGTTAGATACGCAGTATTTT